These 7 T cell receptor beta chains were all obtained from the same sample, sequenced in a study of blood T cell repertoires in COVID-19. Clones were sequenced by immunoSEQ multiplex PCR, and TCRdb holds only the in-frame ones, with some missing. Counted here are some 180,000 clones, about 86% occurring once; the ten biggest clones make up less than 25%. The sequenced sample was peripheral blood. These TCRs come from a man in his 70s with active or convalescent COVID-19.

This clone has a handful of counts. V is TRBV6-5 and J is TRBJ1-5, with 8 nucleotides matching TRBD1. Germline-derived CDR1 and CDR2 are MNHEY and SVGAGI. The CDR3 contains 15 residues. V lost 6 bases and J lost 2; bases outside the gene matches: 6. The CDR3 bases are TGTGCCAGCAGCCAACGGACAGGGCGCAATCAGCCCCAGCATTTT. This translates into CASSQRTGRNQPQHF.

The chain carries TRBV6-5 and TRBJ1-2; D perhaps matches TRBD1 (5 bases). Per germline, CDR1 MNHEY and CDR2 SVGAGI. Trimming removed 0 bases at V and 8 bases at J, with 13 bases between. The CDR3 consists of 14 residues. In DNA, the CDR3 is TGTGCCAGCAGTTACTCAGGCAGGGTGGGCGGCTACACCTTC. Encoded protein: CASSYSGRVGGYTF.

V is TRBV9 and J is TRBJ1-2; TRBD1 matches 7 bases. Looked up from germline, CDR1 is SGDLS and CDR2 is YYNGEE. V shed 0 bases, J shed 3 bases, and the junction held 5 bases outside the gene matches. The CDR3 contains 15 residues. This chain's CDR3 is CASSVEKGQYYGYTF. In DNA, the CDR3 is TGTGCCAGCAGCGTAGAGAAGGGACAGTACTATGGCTACACCTTC.

The chain employs TRBV4-1 and TRBJ1-4; D unresolved. From germline, CDR1 is MGHRA and CDR2 YSYEKL. V gave up 4 bases and J gave up 7 bases, with 16 bases separating them. The CDR3 length is 15 residues. This chain's CDR3 is CASSPHPPSGEKLFF. The CDR3 DNA reads TGCGCCAGCAGCCCCCACCCTCCTTCGGGTGAAAAACTGTTTTTT.

Here the CDR3 reads CASSPHVDTQYF. The DNA of the CDR3 is TGTGCCAGCAGCCCCCATGTGGATACGCAGTATTTT. The V call is TRBV11-2, the J call TRBJ2-3, with unresolved D. V was trimmed by 5 bases and J by 6 bases, leaving 9 bases between them. CDR3 length: 12 amino acids. Germline CDR1 reads SGHAT; CDR2 reads FQNNGV.

The rearrangement joins TRBV6-2 or TRBV6-3 to TRBJ1-2, with D unclear. V was pared by 5 bases and J by 5 bases, with 12 bases between. Per the germline V gene, CDR1 is MNHEY and CDR2 is SVGEGT. This CDR3 has 13 residues. CDR3 amino acids: CASSRAGAYGYTF. CDR3 sequence (DNA): TGTGCCAGCAGTAGAGCAGGCGCGTATGGCTACACCTTC.

The chain recombines TRBV6-2 or TRBV6-3 with TRBJ2-7; the match to TRBD1 covers 10 bases. Germline assignment: CDR1 MNHEY and CDR2 SVGEGT. After removal of 6 bases from V and 2 bases from J, the junction contained 7 bases not matched to a gene. The CDR3 sequence is 15 residues long. The CDR3 reads CASSTTGQGTYEQYF. The CDR3, as DNA: TGTGCCAGCAGCACGACGGGACAGGGGACCTACGAGCAGTACTTC.